This T cell receptor (beta chain) came from a study of CXCR3-negative and CXCR3-positive naive CD8 T cells. Turning to this clonotype: Its target is not known.

CD8+ T cell subsets were each sorted in triplicate, a few hundred thousand cells apiece. The CDR3 sequence is 15 residues long. The germline V gene has CDR1 MGHRA and CDR2 YSYEKL. The study made its TRB cDNA libraries by 5' RACE, adding UMI labels. From its re-call of the 5' RACE reads, TCRdb lists each CDR3 protein once, without DNA. This sample's table reports roughly 110,000 distinct CDR3 sequences. General study points: Naive cells that were CXCR3-negative or CXCR3-positive used TRBV-TRBJ genes alike, while memory cells diverged. Naive CXCR3-positive cells had TRB CDR3s more hydrophobic than those of CXCR3-negative naive cells. Freshly isolated PBMCs were used in most assays, given partial CXCR3 loss after freezing.

The chain couples TRBV4-1 to TRBJ2-5; no DNA is available, so the TRBD1 call from TCRdb remains unchecked. The sequence derives from a human donor in good health. Some clones in this sample may be carry-over from other donors' samples. Input material: naive CXCR3+ CD8+ T cells from blood. The subset is: CD45RO-CCR7+CD27+CD95- naive CD8+ T cells expressing CXCR3 (TNR3+). The CDR3 protein is CASSLGTGGGETQYF.